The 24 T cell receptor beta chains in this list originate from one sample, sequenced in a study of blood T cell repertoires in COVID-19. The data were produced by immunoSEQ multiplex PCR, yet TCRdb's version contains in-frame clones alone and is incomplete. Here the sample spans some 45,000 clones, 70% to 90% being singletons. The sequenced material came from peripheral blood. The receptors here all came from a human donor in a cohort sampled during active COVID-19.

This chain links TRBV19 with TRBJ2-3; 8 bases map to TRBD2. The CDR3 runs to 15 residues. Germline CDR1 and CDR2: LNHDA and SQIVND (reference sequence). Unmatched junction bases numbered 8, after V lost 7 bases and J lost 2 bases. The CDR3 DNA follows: TGTGCCAGTACCTCCCGGGGGGGGAACACAGATACGCAGTATTTT. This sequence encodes CASTSRGGNTDTQYF.

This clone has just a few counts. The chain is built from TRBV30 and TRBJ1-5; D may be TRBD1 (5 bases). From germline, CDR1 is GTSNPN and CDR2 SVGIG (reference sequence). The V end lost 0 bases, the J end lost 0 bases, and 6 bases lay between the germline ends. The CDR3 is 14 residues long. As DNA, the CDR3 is TGTGCCTGGAGTGTACAGGCTAGCAATCAGCCCCAGCATTTT. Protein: CAWSVQASNQPQHF. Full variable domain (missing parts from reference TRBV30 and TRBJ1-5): SQTIHQWPATLVQPVGSPLSLECTVEGTSNPNLYWYRQAAGRGLQLLFYSVGIGQISSEVPQNLSASRPQDRQFILSSKKLLLSDSGFYLCAWSVQASNQPQHFGDGTRLSIL.

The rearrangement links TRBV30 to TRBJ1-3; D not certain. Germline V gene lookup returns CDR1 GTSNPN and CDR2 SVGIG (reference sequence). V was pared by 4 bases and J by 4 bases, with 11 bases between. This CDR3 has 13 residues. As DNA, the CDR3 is TGTGCCTGGATTAGTTGGCGGGGAAACACCATATATTTT. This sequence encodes CAWISWRGNTIYF.

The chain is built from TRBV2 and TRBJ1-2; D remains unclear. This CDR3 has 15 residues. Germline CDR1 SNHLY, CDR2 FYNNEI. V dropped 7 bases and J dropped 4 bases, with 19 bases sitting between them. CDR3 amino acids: CASKETALSPYGYTF. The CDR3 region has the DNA TGTGCCAGCAAGGAGACGGCACTCTCACCCTATGGCTACACCTTC.

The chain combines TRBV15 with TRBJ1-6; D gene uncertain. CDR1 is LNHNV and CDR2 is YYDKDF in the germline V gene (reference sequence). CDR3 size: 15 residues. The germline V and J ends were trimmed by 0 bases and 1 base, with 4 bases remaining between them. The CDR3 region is CATSREQSYNSPLHF. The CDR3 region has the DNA TGTGCCACCAGCAGAGAACAGTCCTATAATTCACCCCTCCACTTT.

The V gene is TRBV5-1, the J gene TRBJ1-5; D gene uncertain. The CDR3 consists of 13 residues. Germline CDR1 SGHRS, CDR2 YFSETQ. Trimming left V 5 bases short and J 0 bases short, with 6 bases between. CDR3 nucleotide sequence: TGCGCCAGCAGTCCCTATAGCAATCAGCCCCAGCATTTT. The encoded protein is CASSPYSNQPQHF. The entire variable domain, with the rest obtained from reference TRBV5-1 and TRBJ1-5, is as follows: KAGVTQTPRYLIKTRGQQVTLSCSPISGHRSVSWYQQTPGQGLQFLFEYFSETQRNKGNFPGRFSGRQFSNSRSEMNVSTLELGDSALYLCASSPYSNQPQHFGDGTRLSIL.

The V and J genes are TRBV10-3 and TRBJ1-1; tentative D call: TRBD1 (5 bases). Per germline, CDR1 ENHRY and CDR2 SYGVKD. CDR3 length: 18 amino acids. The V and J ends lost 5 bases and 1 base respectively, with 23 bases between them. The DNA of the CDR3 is TGTGCCATCAGTAGGCGGGACGAACCGGGGCATTCGAACACTGAAGCTTTCTTT. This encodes CAISRRDEPGHSNTEAFF.

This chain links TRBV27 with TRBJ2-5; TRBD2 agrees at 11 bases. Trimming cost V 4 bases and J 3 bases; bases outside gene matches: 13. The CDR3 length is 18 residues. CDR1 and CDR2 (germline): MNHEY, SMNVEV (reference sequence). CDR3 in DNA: TGTGCCAGCAGTTCCTTCCCCCTACTAGCGGGGGCAGAAGAGACCCAGTACTTC. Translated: CASSSFPLLAGAEETQYF.

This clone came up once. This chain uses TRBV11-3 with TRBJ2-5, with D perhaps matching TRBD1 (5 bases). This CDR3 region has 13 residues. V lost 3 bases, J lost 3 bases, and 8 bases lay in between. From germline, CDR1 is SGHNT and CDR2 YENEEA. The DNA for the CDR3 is TGTGCCAGCAGCTTCGTCAGGGAAGAGACCCAGTACTTC. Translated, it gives CASSFVREETQYF.

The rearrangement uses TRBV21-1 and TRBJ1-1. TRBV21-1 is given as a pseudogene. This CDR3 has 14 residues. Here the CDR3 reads CASSKAPGSTEAFF. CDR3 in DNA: TGTGCCAGCAGCAAAGCCCCGGGGAGCACTGAAGCTTTCTTT.

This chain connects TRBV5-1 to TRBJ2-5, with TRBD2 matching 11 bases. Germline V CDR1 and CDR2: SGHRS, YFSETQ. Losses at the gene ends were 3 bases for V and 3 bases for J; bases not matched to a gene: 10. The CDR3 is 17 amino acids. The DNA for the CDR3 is TGCGCCAGCAGCTCGGGTACTAGCGGGGGACTGAAAGAGACCCAGTACTTC. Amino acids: CASSSGTSGGLKETQYF.

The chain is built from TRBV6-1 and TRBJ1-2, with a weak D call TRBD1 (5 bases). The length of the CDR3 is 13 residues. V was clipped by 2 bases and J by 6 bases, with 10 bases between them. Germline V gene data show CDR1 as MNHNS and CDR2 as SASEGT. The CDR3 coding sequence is TGTGCCAGCAGTGAATCAAGGGGTCATGGCTACACCTTC. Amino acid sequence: CASSESRGHGYTF.

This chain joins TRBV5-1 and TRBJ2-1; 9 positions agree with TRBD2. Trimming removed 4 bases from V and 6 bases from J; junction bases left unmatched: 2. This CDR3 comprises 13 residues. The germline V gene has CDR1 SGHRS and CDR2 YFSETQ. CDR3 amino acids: CASSPGLANEQFF. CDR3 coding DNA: TGCGCCAGCAGCCCGGGACTAGCCAATGAGCAGTTCTTC.

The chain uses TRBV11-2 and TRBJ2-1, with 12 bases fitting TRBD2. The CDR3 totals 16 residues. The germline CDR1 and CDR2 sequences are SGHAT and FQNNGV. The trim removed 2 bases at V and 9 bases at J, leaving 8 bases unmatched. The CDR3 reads CASSLPLAGGPIEQFF. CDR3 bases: TGTGCCAGCAGCTTACCTCTAGCGGGGGGGCCGATTGAGCAGTTCTTC.

CDR3 DNA: TGTGCCAGCAGCCAAGATTTAGCGGTGCAGCCTTTGAAAAAGCATGTCCCCGGGGAGCTGTTTTTT. It specifies CASSQDLAVQPLKKHVPGELFF. This chain links TRBV3-1 (or the pseudogene TRBV3-2) with TRBJ2-2; tentative D call: TRBD2 (6 bases). Germline assignment: CDR1 LGHDT and CDR2 YNNKEL (reference sequence). The CDR3 covers 22 residues. V was pared by 0 bases and J by 6 bases, with 32 bases between.

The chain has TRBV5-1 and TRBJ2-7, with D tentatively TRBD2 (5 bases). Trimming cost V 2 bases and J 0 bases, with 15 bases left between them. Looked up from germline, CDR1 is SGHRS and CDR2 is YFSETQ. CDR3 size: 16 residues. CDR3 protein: CASSFSDSGFSYEQYF. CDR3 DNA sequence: TGCGCCAGCAGCTTTTCAGACTCGGGGTTCTCCTACGAGCAGTACTTC.

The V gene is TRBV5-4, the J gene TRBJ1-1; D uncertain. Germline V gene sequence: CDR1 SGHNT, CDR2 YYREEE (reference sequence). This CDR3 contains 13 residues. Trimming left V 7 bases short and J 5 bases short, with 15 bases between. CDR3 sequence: CASRTALWTEAFF. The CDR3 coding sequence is TGTGCCAGCCGCACAGCCTTATGGACTGAAGCTTTCTTT.

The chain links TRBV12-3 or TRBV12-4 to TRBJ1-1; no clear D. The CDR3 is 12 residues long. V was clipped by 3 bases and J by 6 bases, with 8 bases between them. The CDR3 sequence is CASSFQTSEAFF. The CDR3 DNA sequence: TGTGCCAGCAGTTTCCAAACTTCTGAAGCTTTCTTT.

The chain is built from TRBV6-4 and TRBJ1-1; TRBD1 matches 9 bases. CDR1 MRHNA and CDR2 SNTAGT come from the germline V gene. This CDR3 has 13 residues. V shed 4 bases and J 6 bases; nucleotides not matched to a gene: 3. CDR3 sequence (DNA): TGTGCCAGCAGTGGGGACAGGGTTGCTGAAGCTTTCTTT. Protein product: CASSGDRVAEAFF.

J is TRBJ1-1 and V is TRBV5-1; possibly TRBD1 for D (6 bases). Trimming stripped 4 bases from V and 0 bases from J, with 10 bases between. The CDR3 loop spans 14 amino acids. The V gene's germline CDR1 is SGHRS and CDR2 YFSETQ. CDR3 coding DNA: TGCGCCAGCAGCGCTGGACAGATGAACACTGAAGCTTTCTTT. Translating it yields CASSAGQMNTEAFF.

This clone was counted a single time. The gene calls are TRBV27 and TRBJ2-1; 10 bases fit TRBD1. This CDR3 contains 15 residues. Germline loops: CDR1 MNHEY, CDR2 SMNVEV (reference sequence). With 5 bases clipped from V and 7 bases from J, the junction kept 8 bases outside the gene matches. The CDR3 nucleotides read TGTGCCAGCAGTCCACGACAGGGGGCTCTAAATGAGCAGTTCTTC. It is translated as CASSPRQGALNEQFF.

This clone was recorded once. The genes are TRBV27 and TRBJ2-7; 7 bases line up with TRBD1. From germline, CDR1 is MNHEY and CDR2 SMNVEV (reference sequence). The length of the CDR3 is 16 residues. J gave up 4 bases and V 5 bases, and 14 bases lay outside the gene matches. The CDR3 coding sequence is TGTGCCAGCAGTCAGACCGGGACAGCGGCCCCATACGAGCAGTACTTC. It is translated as CASSQTGTAAPYEQYF.

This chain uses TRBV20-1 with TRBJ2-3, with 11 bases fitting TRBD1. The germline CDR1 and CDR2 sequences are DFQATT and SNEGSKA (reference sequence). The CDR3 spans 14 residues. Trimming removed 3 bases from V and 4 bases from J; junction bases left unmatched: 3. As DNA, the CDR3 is TGCAGTGCTAGTTCGGGACAGGGGGCAGATACGCAGTATTTT. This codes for CSASSGQGADTQYF.

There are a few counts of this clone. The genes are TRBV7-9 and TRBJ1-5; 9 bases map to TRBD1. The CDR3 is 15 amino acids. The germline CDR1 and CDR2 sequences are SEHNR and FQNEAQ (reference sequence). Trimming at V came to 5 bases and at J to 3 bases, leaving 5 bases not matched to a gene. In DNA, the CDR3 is TGTGCCAGCAGCCCGGGACAGGGAAACAATCAGCCCCAGCATTTT. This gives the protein CASSPGQGNNQPQHF. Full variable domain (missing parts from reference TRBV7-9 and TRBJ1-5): DTGVSQNPRHKITKRGQNVTFRCDPISEHNRLYWYRQTLGQGPEFLTYFQNEAQLEKSRLLSDRFSAERPKGSFSTLEIQRTEQGDSAMYLCASSPGQGNNQPQHFGDGTRLSIL.